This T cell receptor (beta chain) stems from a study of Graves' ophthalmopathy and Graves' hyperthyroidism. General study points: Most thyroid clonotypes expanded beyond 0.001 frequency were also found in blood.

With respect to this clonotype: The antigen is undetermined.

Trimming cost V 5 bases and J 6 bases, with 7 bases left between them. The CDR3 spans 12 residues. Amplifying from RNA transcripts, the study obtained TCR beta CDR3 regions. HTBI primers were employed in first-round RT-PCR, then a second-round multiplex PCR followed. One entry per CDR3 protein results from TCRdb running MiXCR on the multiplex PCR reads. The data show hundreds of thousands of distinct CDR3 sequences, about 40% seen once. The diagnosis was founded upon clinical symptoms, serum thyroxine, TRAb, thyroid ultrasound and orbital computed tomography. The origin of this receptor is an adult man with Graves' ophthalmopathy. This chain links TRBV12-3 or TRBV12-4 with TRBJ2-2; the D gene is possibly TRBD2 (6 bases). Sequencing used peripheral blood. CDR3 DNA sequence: TGTGCCAGCAGTCGGGAGCCCGGGGAGCTGTTTTTT. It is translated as CASSREPGELFF.